Described below is a single TCR beta chain sequence and its context. The antigen remains undetermined. The data are from a study of T cell responses to AZD1222 COVID-19 vaccine. Findings and limits, study-wide: The reported proportion of spike-specific TCRs targeting unmutated variant regions was nearly half.

Germline CDR1 LNHDA, CDR2 SQIVND (reference sequence). The CDR3 sequence is 16 residues long. V lost 5 bases, J lost 2 bases, and 18 bases lay in between. The repertoire was sequenced with immunoSEQ multiplex PCR; TCRdb's copy has only in-frame clones and lacks some. This table has about 86,000 clones, 70% to 90% appearing once. This receptor was identified in an adult in good health. Sequencing used peripheral blood, obtained on day 0 of AZD1222 vaccination. The chain is built from TRBV19 and TRBJ1-2; D gene uncertain. The CDR3 DNA follows: TGTGCCAGTAGTCCACCCGGGAATTACCCCAACTATGGCTACACCTTC. It specifies CASSPPGNYPNYGYTF.